The rows below give T cell receptor beta chains drawn from one sample of a study of blood T cell repertoires in COVID-19. The table came from immunoSEQ multiplex PCR; TCRdb's copy has only in-frame clones and leaves some out. The sample yields roughly 240,000 clones, approximately 85% seen once. The sequenced sample was peripheral blood. These receptors were collected from a man aged 45-65 years with COVID-19, enrolled during active disease. Both conserved end residues are part of each CDR3. The order of the fields is D gene, clone size, V gene, J gene, CDR3 protein, CDR3 DNA. D genes are given only for firm matches. Clone size is shown for a subset of rows, as once, few, many or a class of expanded clone.

NA	NA	TRBV6-5	TRBJ1-2	CASSYLGGASDYGYTF	TGTGCCAGCAGTTACTTAGGGGGTGCGAGTGACTATGGCTACACCTTC
TRBD1	once	TRBV5-4	TRBJ2-2	CASSEGTGTNTGELFF	TGTGCCAGCAGCGAAGGGACAGGGACGAACACCGGGGAGCTGTTTTTT
NA	NA	TRBV6-2/TRBV6-3	TRBJ1-1	CASSYEGGVEAFF	TGTGCCAGCAGTTACGAGGGAGGGGTTGAAGCTTTCTTT
NA	NA	TRBV4-2	TRBJ1-1	CASSQEGGGTEAFF	TGTGCCAGCAGCCAGGAAGGGGGTGGCACTGAAGCTTTCTTT
NA	NA	TRBV14	TRBJ2-2	CASSLWWGEGGELFF	TGTGCCAGCAGCCTATGGTGGGGAGAAGGCGGGGAGCTGTTTTTT
TRBD1	NA	TRBV15	TRBJ1-5	CATSPRDRVYQPQHF	TGTGCCACCAGTCCCCGGGACAGGGTCTATCAGCCCCAGCATTTT
TRBD2	NA	TRBV19	TRBJ2-5	CASSIGSSGEKETQYF	TGTGCCAGTAGTATTGGTTCTAGCGGGGAAAAAGAGACCCAGTACTTC
NA	NA	TRBV7-9	TRBJ2-7	CASSPDLRLREQYF	TGTGCCAGCAGTCCCGATCTCAGGCTTCGCGAGCAGTACTTC
NA	few	TRBV19	TRBJ2-1	CASSDTRMNEQFF	TGTGCCAGTAGTGACACCAGGATGAATGAGCAGTTCTTC
NA	once	TRBV9	TRBJ2-3	CASSVARGSDTQYF	TGTGCCAGCAGCGTAGCTAGGGGTTCAGATACGCAGTATTTT
NA	NA	TRBV7-9	TRBJ2-7	CASSRLWRQGGQQYF	TGTGCCAGCAGCCGCTTATGGCGGCAGGGAGGTCAGCAGTACTTC
TRBD2	NA	TRBV9	TRBJ2-5	CASSVAGGEETQYF	TGTGCCAGCAGCGTGGCGGGGGGAGAAGAGACCCAGTACTTC
TRBD2	few	TRBV5-1	TRBJ2-1	CASSLTLAGGTEQFF	TGCGCCAGCAGCTTGACTCTAGCGGGGGGAACTGAGCAGTTCTTC
NA	NA	TRBV19	TRBJ2-5	CASSISGQETQYF	TGTGCCAGTAGTATTAGCGGCCAAGAGACCCAGTACTTC
TRBD1	NA	TRBV7-9	TRBJ2-7	CASSLTGENEQYF	TGTGCCAGCAGCCTGACAGGGGAGAACGAGCAGTACTTC